This TCR beta chain was captured in a study of T cells in Graves' hyperthyroidism and ophthalmopathy. From RNA transcripts, TCR beta CDR3 regions were amplified. The HTBI primer set served for first-round RT-PCR of the TCR CDR3. TCRdb reanalysed the multiplex PCR reads using MiXCR and keeps one entry per CDR3 protein. The sample holds under 700,000 distinct CDR3 sequences, roughly 50% seen once. This clonotype has more than one count but fewer than ten. It was considered stable Graves' hyperthyroidism when ophthalmopathy did not progress within 18 months. Patients aged 18 to 65 had newly diagnosed hyperthyroidism that had lasted under 2 months. CDR3 length: 13 amino acids. Trimming took 5 bases from V and 8 from J, leaving 13 bases between them. Germline CDR1 is SGHTA and CDR2 is FQGNSA.

The sequenced material came from peripheral blood or thyroid tissue (not recorded which). This chain links TRBV7-2 with TRBJ1-5; D is uncertain. The sequence derives from a woman between 18 and 29 years old with Graves' hyperthyroidism. CDR3 loop: CASSPDLREPQHF. The CDR3 region has the DNA TGTGCCAGCAGCCCGGACCTTAGGGAGCCCCAGCATTTT.